A selection of T cell receptor beta chains follows, all from one sample in a study of blood T cell repertoires in COVID-19. This table comes from immunoSEQ multiplex PCR, and its TCRdb copy is limited to in-frame clones, with some not included. Of 150,000 to 200,000 clones listed, about 90% are singletons. Sequencing was done on a sample of PBMCs or T cells enriched from blood (not recorded which). These receptor sequences come from a woman under 30 who had recovered from COVID-19. The conserved cysteine and the conserved F or W are not part of the CDR3 here. Each record gives: CDR3 protein, V gene, clone size, CDR3 length. Where a row states a size, it is once, few, many or the class of an expanded clone; other rows omit it.

CDR3 protein: ASSLAGAVYNEQF; V gene: TRBV6-6; clone size: -; CDR3 length: 13
CDR3 protein: ASSRGENIQY; V gene: TRBV18; clone size: -; CDR3 length: 10
CDR3 protein: ASSLSGSPYEQY; V gene: TRBV5-1; clone size: -; CDR3 length: 12
CDR3 protein: ATTPGQGGGGYT; V gene: TRBV24-1; clone size: few; CDR3 length: 12
CDR3 protein: ASSQDLSLAQKAF; V gene: TRBV3-1/TRBV3-2; clone size: -; CDR3 length: 13
CDR3 protein: ASSVKAVGTGELF; V gene: TRBV9; clone size: -; CDR3 length: 13
CDR3 protein: ASSLLSTDTQY; V gene: TRBV5-4; clone size: -; CDR3 length: 11
CDR3 protein: ASSMLQGTTDRDADTQY; V gene: TRBV19; clone size: -; CDR3 length: 17
CDR3 protein: ASSLGGRTSPRAQY; V gene: TRBV19; clone size: -; CDR3 length: 14
CDR3 protein: ASSPRGLLTDTQY; V gene: TRBV5-1; clone size: -; CDR3 length: 13
CDR3 protein: ASSPGTGEKETQY; V gene: TRBV5-1; clone size: -; CDR3 length: 13
CDR3 protein: ASSHSGTRSYEQY; V gene: TRBV14; clone size: -; CDR3 length: 13
CDR3 protein: ASSPPLRGTEAF; V gene: TRBV18; clone size: -; CDR3 length: 12
CDR3 protein: ASIGSGQGNEQF; V gene: TRBV28; clone size: -; CDR3 length: 12
CDR3 protein: ASSLVLGVGYGYT; V gene: TRBV11-2; clone size: -; CDR3 length: 13
CDR3 protein: ASSGQGDGEQY; V gene: TRBV18; clone size: -; CDR3 length: 11
CDR3 protein: ASSELGQGNYGYT; V gene: TRBV6-1; clone size: -; CDR3 length: 13
CDR3 protein: SASLGQGADTQY; V gene: TRBV20-1; clone size: -; CDR3 length: 12
CDR3 protein: ATSREPSPNEKLF; V gene: TRBV15; clone size: -; CDR3 length: 13
CDR3 protein: SVRVSGNTIY; V gene: TRBV29-1; clone size: -; CDR3 length: 10